The source of this T cell receptor beta chain is a study of blood T cell repertoires in COVID-19. Study-wide context: Acute and convalescent COVID-19 samples came from the United States, Italy and Spain.

Authors' methods: Researchers report that nucleated cell counts were estimated from reference gene primer amplification. The table came from immunoSEQ multiplex PCR; TCRdb's copy has only in-frame clones and leaves some out. The V and J calls and the clone size are those of that table, but D and trimming were determined from the DNA. The sample includes more than 140,000 clones, about 80% of them seen just once. The CDR3 length is 15 residues. Germline V gene sequence: CDR1 SGHTA, CDR2 FQGNSA. The V gene end was trimmed by 3 bases and the J gene end by 10 bases; junction bases not matched to a gene: 12.

V usage is TRBV7-2 and J usage is TRBJ1-1; TRBD1 agrees at 9 bases. The specimen sequenced was peripheral blood. The TCR sequence derives from a human donor in a cohort sampled during active COVID-19. CDR3 DNA: TGTGCCAGCAGCTTTTTAAAAGGGGGGACAGGGCGAGCTTTCTTT. It yields the protein CASSFLKGGTGRAFF.